Listed below are T cell receptor beta chains from one sample, sequenced in a study of cytomegalovirus exposure and HLA in healthy donors. Only in-frame clones appear in the TCRdb table, and some are missing; sequencing was by immunoSEQ multiplex PCR. The sample records approximately 180,000 clones, 60% to 80% being singletons. The sample taken for sequencing was PBMCs. The receptors stem from a man between 40 and 49 years old in good health and CMV-seropositive. Each CDR3 is given with its conserved first and last residue. The D gene is left open where the match is weak. Clone size is given for some rows only: seen once, a few or many times, or a class if the clone is expanded.

D	size	V	J	DNA	CDR3
.	.	TRBV27	TRBJ2-7	TGTGCCAGCAGCCCCCTCCCGGGACTCAACTACGAGCAGTACTTC	CASSPLPGLNYEQYF
.	.	TRBV28	TRBJ2-7	TGTGCCAGCAGTCCTGGACAGACGTACGAGCAGTACTTC	CASSPGQTYEQYF
TRBD2	.	TRBV7-3	TRBJ2-1	TGTGCCAGCAGCCCGAGGCCTAGCGGGAAAAACAATGAGCAGTTCTTC	CASSPRPSGKNNEQFF
.	once	TRBV6-5	TRBJ2-3	TGTGCCAGCAGTGATGACAATACGCAGTATTTT	CASSDDNTQYF
TRBD1	.	TRBV18	TRBJ1-1	TGTGCCAGCTCACAGCGGACAGGGGGATCTCGGACTGAAGCTTTCTTT	CASSQRTGGSRTEAFF
.	.	TRBV6-5	TRBJ1-1	TGTGCCAGCAGTTACCGGGTTAACACTGAAGCTTTCTTT	CASSYRVNTEAFF
.	.	TRBV28	TRBJ1-2	TGTGCCAGCAGTTTCGGGGTGACTGGCTACACCTTC	CASSFGVTGYTF
.	.	TRBV2	TRBJ1-1	TGTGCCAGCACCCGAAAAATAGGGGAGGGTTCGAACACTGAAGCTTTCTTT	CASTRKIGEGSNTEAFF
TRBD2	once	TRBV7-8	TRBJ2-3	TGTGCCAGCAGCTCGCGGGAGGGCACAGATACGCAGTATTTT	CASSSREGTDTQYF
.	.	TRBV30	TRBJ2-3	TGTGCCTGGACTGGAGGGTCTTGGGATACGCAGTATTTT	CAWTGGSWDTQYF
.	.	TRBV28	TRBJ2-7	TGTGCCAGCAGTTTAAGTAGGGGCCTATACGAGCAGTACTTC	CASSLSRGLYEQYF
.	.	TRBV7-9	TRBJ2-7	TGTGCCAGCGGCCAGTCTAGCGCACCCTACGAGCAGTACTTC	CASGQSSAPYEQYF
.	once	TRBV11-3	TRBJ2-1	TGTGCCAGCAGGAAGACTGGTGTGATGCATGAGCAGTTCTTC	CASRKTGVMHEQFF
.	few	TRBV2	TRBJ1-2	TGTGCCAGCAGCCGGGAGGACAGAGGCTATGGCTACACCTTC	CASSREDRGYGYTF
TRBD2	.	TRBV2	TRBJ2-1	TGTGCCAGCAGTGTCGGGGGGTCCTACAATGAGCAGTTCTTC	CASSVGGSYNEQFF
.	.	TRBV7-2	TRBJ2-2	TGTGCCAGCAGCTTAGGGCTAGCCGCCGGGGAGCTGTTTTTT	CASSLGLAAGELFF
.	.	TRBV21-1	TRBJ1-4	TGTGCCAGCAGGACGGATAACGGAGAAGAAAAACTGTTTTTT	CASRTDNGEEKLFF
.	.	TRBV21-1	TRBJ1-2	TGTGCCAGCAGCATCGGGCCAAGGGGTGGCTACACCTTC	CASSIGPRGGYTF
TRBD2	.	TRBV5-1	TRBJ2-7	TGCGCCAGCACCGCTTCTCTAGCGGGAGACGAGCAGTACTTC	CASTASLAGDEQYF
TRBD2	.	TRBV9	TRBJ2-7	TGTGCCAGCAGCGGCAGGAGCGGGAGCTTCGAGCAGTACTTC	CASSGRSGSFEQYF
TRBD1	.	TRBV7-7	TRBJ2-5	TGTGCCAGCAGCTTAGGGACAGGGGGGTGGGAGACCCAGTACTTC	CASSLGTGGWETQYF
TRBD2	.	TRBV5-4	TRBJ2-7	TGTGCCAGCAGCCCGAAGGGAGCGGGGTGGTTCGAGCAGTACTTC	CASSPKGAGWFEQYF
TRBD1	.	TRBV5-1	TRBJ2-7	TGCGCCAGCAACCCCTCCCTGGGACAGGGCTACGAGCAGTACTTC	CASNPSLGQGYEQYF
.	.	TRBV19	TRBJ1-5	TGTGCCGGGGAGGACGCTAATCAGCCCCAGCATTTT	CAGEDANQPQHF
TRBD2	.	TRBV27	TRBJ2-7	TGTGCCAGCAGAGTTGGAACTAGCGTCGCCTACGAGCAGTACTTC	CASRVGTSVAYEQYF
.	.	TRBV6-1	TRBJ1-2	TGTGCCAGCAGGGAGGCGCCGGGGCGGGGGTATGGCTACACCTTC	CASREAPGRGYGYTF
.	.	TRBV7-3	TRBJ2-3	TGTGCCAGCAGCCAGGGATTCTCTAGCACAGATACGCAGTATTTT	CASSQGFSSTDTQYF
.	.	TRBV9	TRBJ2-5	TGTGCCAGCAGCGTAGGGTTGGCTAGCAGGGGCGGATGGGAGACCCAGTACTTC	CASSVGLASRGGWETQYF
.	.	TRBV5-1	TRBJ2-2	TGCGCCAGCAGGATGCAGGCAGAGAACACCGGGGAGCTGTTTTTT	CASRMQAENTGELFF
.	few	TRBV9	TRBJ1-3	TGTGCCAGCAGCGAGCGACCCTCTGGAAACACCATATATTTT	CASSERPSGNTIYF
.	.	TRBV19	TRBJ2-3	TGTGCCAGCGAAGACAGAAGCACAGATACGCAGTATTTT	CASEDRSTDTQYF
.	.	TRBV2	TRBJ1-1	TGTGCCAGCAGTTATGCCCCGACAGGAAGAGCTTTCTTT	CASSYAPTGRAFF
TRBD2	.	TRBV4-1	TRBJ2-2	TGCGCCAGCAGCCAGGTAGCGGGAGGAACCGGGGAGCTGTTTTTT	CASSQVAGGTGELFF
.	.	TRBV5-1	TRBJ2-7	TGCGCCAGCAGCCAAACAGCCGCGGGGGCGCGAGTCGAGCAGTACTTC	CASSQTAAGARVEQYF
TRBD2	.	TRBV27	TRBJ2-5	TGTGCCAGCAGTTTTAGCGGGGACGGCACCCAGTACTTC	CASSFSGDGTQYF
TRBD2	.	TRBV5-1	TRBJ2-7	TGCGCCAGCAGCTTGGATACTAGCGGGCTTTCCTACGAGCAGTACTTC	CASSLDTSGLSYEQYF